This record covers a single TCR beta chain. The target antigen is unknown. V dropped 3 bases and J dropped 4; count of bases not matched to a gene: 7. The CDR3 has 16 amino acids. Germline V CDR1 and CDR2: GTSNPN, SVGIG (reference sequence). These data originate in a study of T cell responses to AZD1222 COVID-19 vaccine. Background on the study: Pooled samples include second doses given at about 4 or 12 weeks.

General study findings and limits: Clonal diversity was possibly underestimated; the donors were predominantly white British and more often female. Baseline seropositives among AZD1222 recipients totaled only six or seven. Breadth and depth of Spike-specific TCRs rose after two AZD1222 doses.

Only in-frame clones appear in the TCRdb table, and some are missing; sequencing was by immunoSEQ multiplex PCR. The sample carries some 140,000 clones, more than 80% recorded once. The chain employs TRBV30 and TRBJ1-5; 12 nucleotides agree with TRBD1. The sample in question was peripheral blood, obtained on day 0 of AZD1222 vaccination. The clonotype comes from an adult in good health. CDR3 nucleotides: TGTGCCTGGAGCCAGGGACAGGGGGCTCAGAATCAGCCCCAGCATTTT. Translated: CAWSQGQGAQNQPQHF.